One sample yielded the 32 T cell receptor beta chains listed below, sequenced in a study of T cell clonality in common variable immunodeficiency. TCRdb keeps only in-frame clones here, not all; method: immunoSEQ multiplex PCR. Reported are about 35,000 clones, none seen only once; the ten largest carry 8% to 10%. Sequenced sample: peripheral blood mononuclear cells. Source of these receptors: a person aged 18 to 75 in good health.

This clone was detected many times. Sequencing ends 3 residues short of the CDR3 end; the germline J gene provides the rest. The chain employs TRBV5-4 and TRBJ1-6, with 7 bases fitting TRBD1. The V segment lost 4 bases and the J segment 7 bases; nucleotides outside the gene matches: 2. Germline CDR1 reads SGHNT; CDR2 reads YYREEE (reference sequence). This CDR3 spans 13 amino acids. The CDR3 sequence is CASSQTGNSPLHF. Incomplete CDR3 DNA: TGTGCCAGCAGCCAGACAGGGAATTCACCC.

Many counts were recorded for this clone. The read gets to within 3 residues of the CDR3 end, and the germline J gene fills in the rest. V gene TRBV20-1 combines with J gene TRBJ2-3; TRBD2 aligns across 11 bases. The CDR3 runs to 20 residues. The germline V gene encodes CDR1 DFQATT and CDR2 SNEGSKA (reference sequence). The CDR3 reads CSARDDDSGRAWVRQETQYF. The DNA read from the CDR3 is TGCAGTGCTAGAGATGATGATAGCGGGAGGGCCTGGGTCCGACAAGAGACG.

In this sample, this clone turned up many times. With the read ending 3 residues before the CDR3 end, the germline J gene is used to fill in that end. This sequence joins TRBV4-1 and TRBJ2-1; D not certain. The V gene's germline CDR1 is MGHRA and CDR2 YSYEKL. The CDR3 has 13 residues. Trimming left V 2 bases short and J 4 bases short, with 6 bases between. The CDR3 protein is CASSQLPYNEQFF. Incomplete CDR3 DNA: TGCGCCAGCAGCCAACTACCTTACAATGAG.

At least ten counts were recorded for this clone. The read stops 3 residues short of the end of the CDR3; the missing end is completed from the germline J gene. V is TRBV20-1 and J is TRBJ1-1; 10 bases match TRBD1. The CDR3 covers 15 residues. CDR1 is DFQATT and CDR2 is SNEGSKA in the germline V gene (reference sequence). The DNA read from the CDR3 is TGCAGTGCTAGAGGACGGGGACAGGGGTTTGGAGGA. Protein product: CSARGRGQGFGG. The CDR3 as a whole reads CSARGRGQGFGGAFF.

This clone was seen ten or more times. The observed sequence ends 3 residues before the CDR3 terminus, with the missing tail filled in from the germline J gene. The chain couples TRBV30 to TRBJ1-5; 8 bases fit TRBD1. The V and J ends lost 0 bases and 5 bases, in that order; junction bases with no gene match: 0. The CDR3 length is 13 residues. Germline V gene data show CDR1 as GTSNPN and CDR2 as SVGIG (reference sequence). CDR3 sequence: CAWSVQGDQPQHF. CDR3 DNA, as far as it was read: TGTGCCTGGAGTGTACAGGGGGATCAGCCC.

This clone appeared many times. The read ends 3 residues before the CDR3 terminus; that terminus is restored from the germline J gene. V gene TRBV6-1 combines with J gene TRBJ1-4; 8 bases are shared with TRBD1. Germline V lookup: CDR1 MNHNS, CDR2 SASEGT. The junction had 3 bases not matched to a gene; V was cut back by 3 bases and J by 3 bases. CDR3 length: 15 amino acids. The DNA read from the CDR3 is TGTGCCAGCAGTGATCAGACAGGGGCTAATGAAAAA. Protein sequence: CASSDQTGANEK. The whole CDR3 is CASSDQTGANEKLFF.

About this clone itself: Read sequence stops 3 residues before the CDR3 end, and the germline J gene provides the missing end. This chain joins TRBV5-1 and TRBJ2-1; 7 bases are a match to TRBD2. CDR1 and CDR2 from the germline V gene are SGHRS and YFSETQ. The CDR3 totals 13 residues. Losses at the gene ends were 2 bases for V and 8 bases for J; bases not matched to a gene: 4. The covered CDR3 bases are TGCGCCAGCAGCTTCGGACTAGTGTATGAG. This encodes CASSFGLVYE. The full CDR3 protein is CASSFGLVYEQFF.

This clone was seen at least ten times. The sequenced fragment ends 3 residues before the CDR3 boundary, so the rest is inferred from the germline J gene. The V and J genes are TRBV18 and TRBJ1-2; D call uncertain. From germline, CDR1 is KGHSH and CDR2 LQKENI. The length of the CDR3 is 12 residues. Trimming stripped 4 bases from V and 2 bases from J, with 5 bases between. This chain's CDR3 is CASSHKNYGYTF. Partial CDR3 DNA: TGTGCCAGCTCACATAAAAACTATGGC.

This clone was seen ten or more times. Read sequence stops 3 residues before the CDR3 end, and the germline J gene provides the missing end. The chain joins TRBV30 to TRBJ2-7; 8 nucleotides align to TRBD1. V was pared by 4 bases and J by 0 bases, with 5 bases of the junction left unmatched. There are 14 residues in the CDR3. Per the germline V gene, CDR1 is GTSNPN and CDR2 is SVGIG (reference sequence). The CDR3 sequence: CAWTSGGGSYEQYF. The DNA read from the CDR3 is TGTGCCTGGACGTCAGGGGGCGGCTCCTACGAG.

This clone came up many times. The read ends 3 residues early relative to the CDR3; the germline J gene fills the gap. V usage is TRBV7-3 and J usage is TRBJ2-1; TRBD1 might be the D (6 bases). V dropped 3 bases and J dropped 4 bases, with 13 bases sitting between them. Germline V gene sequence: CDR1 SGHTA, CDR2 FQGTGA. The CDR3 totals 15 residues. The sequenced CDR3 bases are TGTGCCAGCAGCTTGGACAGCGGCCAATACAATGAG. It is translated as CASSLDSGQYNE. The whole CDR3 sequence is CASSLDSGQYNEQFF.

Ten or more counts support this clone. The read ends 3 residues early relative to the CDR3; the germline J gene fills the gap. J is TRBJ2-5 and V is TRBV19; weak D call: TRBD1 (6 bases). The length of the CDR3 is 16 residues. CDR1 LNHDA and CDR2 SQIVND come from the germline V gene (reference sequence). Trimming removed 1 base from V and 3 bases from J, with 15 bases in between. The CDR3 spells CASSIARGALKETQYF. Partial CDR3 DNA: TGTGCCAGTAGTATAGCCAGGGGAGCCCTGAAAGAGACC.

About this clone: The read halts 3 residues ahead of the CDR3 end, with the missing end drawn from the germline J gene. V usage is TRBV19 and J usage is TRBJ1-6; D might be TRBD1 (6 bases). V was trimmed by 5 bases and J by 5 bases, leaving 16 bases between them. Germline V gene sequence: CDR1 LNHDA, CDR2 SQIVND (reference sequence). The length of the CDR3 is 16 residues. The part of the CDR3 DNA that was read is TGTGCCAGTAGTTCACAGGGCTTGACGGATAATTCACCC. This encodes CASSSQGLTDNSP. The complete CDR3 sequence is CASSSQGLTDNSPLHF.

This clone was seen only a few times. The sequenced fragment ends 3 residues before the CDR3 boundary, so the rest is inferred from the germline J gene. The chain links TRBV19 to TRBJ2-7; 15 bases are a match to TRBD2. The junction had 11 bases not matched to a gene; V was cut back by 3 bases and J by 5 bases. Germline assignment: CDR1 LNHDA and CDR2 SQIVND (reference sequence). The CDR3 runs to 18 residues. The DNA read from the CDR3 is TGTGCCAGTAGTATGGGCAGGGGGACTAGCGGGAGGTCCCACGAG. Amino acid sequence: CASSMGRGTSGRSHE. The entire CDR3 protein reads CASSMGRGTSGRSHEQYF.

CDR3 in amino acids: CASSVYRFATAQPQYF. CDR3 bases read: TGTGCCAGCAGCGTATACAGGTTCGCTACAGCCCAGCCG. The chain uses TRBV7-8 and TRBJ2-3, with a possible D match to TRBD1 (5 bases). The sequenced fragment ends 3 residues before the CDR3 boundary, so the rest is inferred from the germline J gene. The V gene's germline CDR1 is SGHVS and CDR2 FQNEAQ. The CDR3 runs 16 residues.

This clone was detected many times. The read gets to within 3 residues of the CDR3 end, and the germline J gene fills in the rest. The chain employs TRBV7-6 and TRBJ2-1; D is unresolved. In germline, CDR1 is SGHVS, CDR2 FNYEAQ. V was shortened by 1 base and J by 3 bases, with 4 bases between the two germline ends. The CDR3 runs 13 residues. CDR3 DNA, as far as it was read: TGTGCCAGCAGCTTAGGTAACTACAATGAG. Encoded protein: CASSLGNYNE. The full CDR3 sequence reads CASSLGNYNEQFF.

Ten or more counts support this clone. The CDR3 DNA, read in part, is TGTGCCAGCAGCCCTCGACAGGGTTACGAG. This sequence encodes CASSPRQGYE. In full, the CDR3 reads CASSPRQGYEQYF. The rearrangement joins TRBV7-9 to TRBJ2-7, with 7 nucleotides matching TRBD1. The read comes to an end 3 residues before the CDR3 does, leaving the germline J gene to fill in the end. CDR1 is SEHNR and CDR2 is FQNEAQ in the germline V gene (reference sequence). J was trimmed by 4 bases and V by 5 bases; bases with no gene match: 5. This CDR3 spans 13 amino acids.

This clone was counted many times. The read halts 3 residues ahead of the CDR3 end, with the missing end drawn from the germline J gene. The chain recombines TRBV7-2 with TRBJ2-7; the match to TRBD1 covers 7 bases. The junction had 4 bases not matched to a gene; V was cut back by 4 bases and J by 4 bases. The germline V gene has CDR1 SGHTA and CDR2 FQGNSA. This CDR3 is built from 13 residues. CDR3 amino acids: CASSWGTVYEQYF. CDR3 bases read: TGTGCCAGCAGCTGGGGGACAGTGTACGAG. The whole variable domain, remainder taken from reference TRBV7-2 and TRBJ2-7, is GAGVSQSPSNKVTEKGKDVELRCDPISGHTALYWYRQSLGQGLEFLIYFQGNSAPDKSGLPSDRFSAERTGGSVSTLTIQRTQQEDSAVYLCASSWGTVYEQYFGPGTRLTVT.

A few counts support this clone. With the read ending 3 residues before the CDR3 end, the germline J gene is used to fill in that end. This rearrangement joins TRBV6-1 to TRBJ1-2, with 10 positions matching TRBD1. This CDR3 is 14 amino acids long. From germline, CDR1 is MNHNS and CDR2 SASEGT. The CDR3 bases that were read are TGTGCCAGCAGTGGCGGACAGGGGGGGGATACC. This translates into CASSGGQGGDT. Given in full, the CDR3 is CASSGGQGGDTYTF.

This clone has at least ten counts. The read ends 3 residues before the CDR3 terminus; that terminus is restored from the germline J gene. V gene TRBV19 combines with J gene TRBJ2-7; TRBD2 matches 10 bases. CDR3 length equals 14 residues. Per the germline V gene, CDR1 is LNHDA and CDR2 is SQIVND (reference sequence). With V trimmed by 4 bases and J by 4 bases, 4 bases remained unmatched. The DNA read from the CDR3 is TGTGCCAGTAGTACCCAGCGGGAGGGGTACGAG. It specifies CASSTQREGYE. The full CDR3 protein reads CASSTQREGYEQYF.

This clone was seen at least ten times. The observed sequence ends 3 residues before the CDR3 terminus, with the missing tail filled in from the germline J gene. This rearrangement joins TRBV20-1 to TRBJ2-3; 8 bases agree with TRBD2. Losses at the gene ends were 3 bases for V and 5 bases for J; bases not matched to a gene: 7. Germline V gene sequence: CDR1 DFQATT, CDR2 SNEGSKA (reference sequence). This CDR3 contains 14 residues. Partial CDR3 DNA: TGCAGTGCTAGGCGGGAGGCCACCAGAGATACG. This gives the protein CSARREATRDT. The CDR3 in full is CSARREATRDTQYF.

In this sample, this clone turned up many times. The observed sequence ends 3 residues before the CDR3 terminus, with the missing tail filled in from the germline J gene. The chain has TRBV2 and TRBJ1-5; 9 nucleotides line up with TRBD1. Germline values: CDR1 SNHLY, CDR2 FYNNEI. The CDR3 has 17 residues. Trimming cost V 6 bases and J 1 base; bases outside gene matches: 10. The chain's CDR3 is CASSVGTGMRSNQPQHF. The part of the CDR3 DNA that was read is TGTGCCAGCAGCGTTGGGACAGGGATGAGGAGCAATCAGCCC.

This clone was counted only a few times. A far bigger clonotype differs at one base, so this is likely a read error. Read sequence stops 3 residues before the CDR3 end, and the germline J gene provides the missing end. The chain is built from TRBV6-1 and TRBJ2-5; D is unresolved. The CDR3 spans 14 residues. Germline values: CDR1 MNHNS, CDR2 SASEGT. V lost 6 bases and J lost 5, with 16 bases in between. Partial CDR3 DNA: TGTGCCAGCAGGGAAATGAATAGTGAGGAGACC. Protein product: CASREMNSEET. The entire CDR3 reads CASREMNSEETQYF.

Ten or more counts support this clone. The read halts 3 residues ahead of the CDR3 end, with the missing end drawn from the germline J gene. The chain employs TRBV2 and TRBJ2-3; 7 bases map to TRBD2. This CDR3 is built from 16 residues. Germline loops: CDR1 SNHLY, CDR2 FYNNEI. Trimming at V came to 5 bases and at J to 1 base, leaving 9 bases not matched to a gene. CDR3 DNA, as far as it was read: TGTGCCAGCAGTAGAACGGACGCGGGGGGCACAGATACG. Translating it yields CASSRTDAGGTDT. The full-length CDR3 reads as CASSRTDAGGTDTQYF.

This clone was seen at least ten times. Read coverage stops 3 residues before the CDR3 terminus; the germline J gene supplies the remainder. The chain couples TRBV20-1 to TRBJ2-2, with 7 bases fitting TRBD1. The CDR3 spans 16 residues. CDR1 is DFQATT and CDR2 is SNEGSKA in the germline V gene (reference sequence). V shed 0 bases and J 1 base; nucleotides not matched to a gene: 5. CDR3 bases read: TGCAGTGCTAGAGATCATACAGGGGAGAACACCGGGGAG. Protein product: CSARDHTGENTGE. The entire CDR3 reads CSARDHTGENTGELFF.

Many counts were recorded for this clone. With the read ending 3 residues before the CDR3 end, the germline J gene is used to fill in that end. The V call is TRBV7-6, the J call TRBJ2-7; 7 nucleotides match TRBD1. Germline loops: CDR1 SGHVS, CDR2 FNYEAQ. The V segment lost 5 bases and the J segment 4 bases; nucleotides outside the gene matches: 5. The CDR3 has 13 amino acids. CDR3 bases read: TGTGCCAGCAGCACCAGGGGGTCGTACGAG. This gives the protein CASSTRGSYE. The complete CDR3 reads CASSTRGSYEQYF.

This clone was recorded many times. From the germline J gene comes the end of the CDR3, since the read stops 3 residues before it. V is TRBV28 and J is TRBJ2-7; 11 bases agree with TRBD1. After removal of 5 bases from V and 6 bases from J, the junction contained 9 bases not matched to a gene. This CDR3 spans 15 amino acids. The germline V gene encodes CDR1 MDHEN and CDR2 SYDVKM. CDR3 sequence: CASSPPGQGVVEQYF. CDR3 DNA (partial): TGTGCCAGCAGTCCCCCGGGACAGGGGGTCGTCGAG.

The sample holds many counts of this clone. The sequence runs out 3 residues before the end of the CDR3; the remainder is reconstructed from the germline J gene. The chain is built from TRBV5-5 and TRBJ2-7; 7 bases fit TRBD2. Germline V CDR1 and CDR2: SGHKS, YYEKEE (reference sequence). CDR3 length: 14 residues. The V and J ends lost 5 bases and 3 bases, in that order; junction bases with no gene match: 8. Incomplete CDR3 DNA: TGTGCCAGCAGATTTACTAGCGACCGCTACGAG. Protein: CASRFTSDRYE. The CDR3 reads in full as CASRFTSDRYEQYF.

This clone appeared many times. The sequence runs out 3 residues before the end of the CDR3; the remainder is reconstructed from the germline J gene. V gene TRBV29-1 combines with J gene TRBJ2-1; D gene unclear. Looked up from germline, CDR1 is SQVTM and CDR2 is ANQGSEA. V lost 7 bases and J lost 4, with 5 bases in between. CDR3 size: 10 residues. The CDR3 DNA, read in part, is TGCAGCGCCCTTTACAATGAG. This gives the protein CSALYNE. From start to end, the CDR3 is CSALYNEQFF.

This clone was found many times. The sequenced fragment ends 3 residues before the CDR3 boundary, so the rest is inferred from the germline J gene. This chain links TRBV7-8 with TRBJ1-4; D may be TRBD1 (6 bases). CDR1 is SGHVS, CDR2 FQNEAQ, per germline. The CDR3 is 18 amino acids. V shed 4 bases and J shed 0 bases, with 18 bases lying between them. The CDR3 bases that were read are TGTGCCAGCAGCTCGCCCGAGGGGGGGTTTGCAACTAATGAAAAA. It codes for CASSSPEGGFATNEK. The whole CDR3 region reads CASSSPEGGFATNEKLFF.

This clone was seen many times. Read data end 3 residues before the CDR3 end; the end is taken from the germline J gene. V gene TRBV7-3 combines with J gene TRBJ1-1; 11 bases are a match to TRBD1. CDR1 and CDR2 (germline): SGHTA, FQGTGA. The CDR3 is 17 residues long. V was clipped by 5 bases and J by 2 bases; unmatched bases: 10. The sequenced CDR3 bases are TGTGCCAGCAGCCCTTCCGGGACAGGGGGACCTAACACTGAA. Residues: CASSPSGTGGPNTE. From start to end, the CDR3 is CASSPSGTGGPNTEAFF.

With respect to this clone: The read ends 3 residues before the CDR3 terminus; that terminus is restored from the germline J gene. V usage is TRBV19 and J usage is TRBJ1-1, with 7 bases matching TRBD1. The CDR3 totals 15 residues. In germline, CDR1 is LNHDA, CDR2 SQIVND (reference sequence). CDR3 residues: CASRAAGQANEKAFF. The CDR3 bases that were read are TGTGCCAGTAGGGCAGCAGGACAGGCGAATGAAAAA.

Comment on this clone: The junction does not match germline at one end; this may be a read error. Coverage ceases 3 residues before the CDR3 finishes, and the germline J gene fills in the end. Within the sample, other DNA sequences also encode this same CDR3. The chain carries TRBV5-1 and TRBJ1-2, with 7 bases lining up with TRBD1. The CDR3 is 13 amino acids. CDR1 and CDR2 from the germline V gene are SGHRS and YFSETQ. The CDR3 loop reads CASSTTGNYGYTF. The covered CDR3 bases are TGCGCCAGCAGCACGACAGGGAACTATGGT.